The clone carrying this T cell receptor beta chain was observed a handful of times. Its target is not known. TCRdb's copy holds only in-frame clones and misses some; the assay was immunoSEQ multiplex PCR. Of 55,000 to 85,000 clones listed, less than 90% are singletons. These data come from a study of PD-L1 blockade in urothelial cancer. The germline gives CDR1 SGHTA, CDR2 FQGNSA. Deletions cut 3 bases from V and 4 bases from J, with 12 bases between. This CDR3 is 15 amino acids long. Locally advanced or metastatic urothelial carcinoma was diagnosed in the patients. The study collected 1 to 8 samples per patient, pretreatment and on-treatment. General study results and limits: Better survival was predicted by below-median pretreatment blood TCR clonality.

The chain carries TRBV7-2 and TRBJ2-2, with D perhaps matching TRBD1 (6 bases). Sample: PBMCs, taken around atezolizumab (anti-PD-L1) treatment. This TCR was recovered from a man in his fifties or sixties with urothelial cancer. The CDR3 bases are TGTGCCAGCAGCTTTGAACAGGGCGGCACCGGGGAGCTGTTTTTT. Amino acids: CASSFEQGGTGELFF.